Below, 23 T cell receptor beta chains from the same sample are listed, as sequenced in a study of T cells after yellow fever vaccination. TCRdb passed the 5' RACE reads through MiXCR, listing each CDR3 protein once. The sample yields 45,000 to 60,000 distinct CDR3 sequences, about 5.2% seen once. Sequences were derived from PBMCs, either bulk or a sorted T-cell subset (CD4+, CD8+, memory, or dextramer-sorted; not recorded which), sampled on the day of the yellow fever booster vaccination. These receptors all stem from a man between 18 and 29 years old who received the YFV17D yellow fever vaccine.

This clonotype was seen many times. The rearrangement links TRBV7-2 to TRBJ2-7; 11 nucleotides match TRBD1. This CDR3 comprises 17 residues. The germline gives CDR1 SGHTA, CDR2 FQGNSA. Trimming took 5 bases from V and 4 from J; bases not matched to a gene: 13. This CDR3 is CASSLAEFGQGAYEQYV. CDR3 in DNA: TGTGCCAGCAGCCTGGCAGAATTCGGACAGGGGGCTTACGAGCAGTACGTC.

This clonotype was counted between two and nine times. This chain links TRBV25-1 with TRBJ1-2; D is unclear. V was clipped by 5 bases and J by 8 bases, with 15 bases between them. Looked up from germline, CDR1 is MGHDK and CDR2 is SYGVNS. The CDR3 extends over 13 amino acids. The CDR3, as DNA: TGTGCCAGCAGTCGGGAGGGTGTGAGCGGCTACACCTTC. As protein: CASSREGVSGYTF.

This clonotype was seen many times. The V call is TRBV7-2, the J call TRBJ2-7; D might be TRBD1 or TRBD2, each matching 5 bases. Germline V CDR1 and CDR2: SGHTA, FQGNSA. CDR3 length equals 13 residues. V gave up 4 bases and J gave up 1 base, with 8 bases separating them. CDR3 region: CASSWDGSYEQYV. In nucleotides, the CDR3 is TGTGCCAGCAGCTGGGACGGGTCCTACGAGCAGTACGTC.

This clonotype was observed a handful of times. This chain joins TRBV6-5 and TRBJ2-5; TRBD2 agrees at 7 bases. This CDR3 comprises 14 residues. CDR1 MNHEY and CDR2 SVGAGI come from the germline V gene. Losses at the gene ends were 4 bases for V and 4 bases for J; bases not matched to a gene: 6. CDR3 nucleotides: TGTGCCAGCAGTTGGGGGGGTGGGGGAGAGACCCAGTACTTC. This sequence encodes CASSWGGGGETQYF.

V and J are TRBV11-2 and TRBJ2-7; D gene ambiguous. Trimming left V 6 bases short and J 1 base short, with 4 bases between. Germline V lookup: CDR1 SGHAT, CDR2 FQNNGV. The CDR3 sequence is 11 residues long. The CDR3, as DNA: TGTGCCAGCAGGCTATCCTACGAGCAGTACTTC. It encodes CASRLSYEQYF.

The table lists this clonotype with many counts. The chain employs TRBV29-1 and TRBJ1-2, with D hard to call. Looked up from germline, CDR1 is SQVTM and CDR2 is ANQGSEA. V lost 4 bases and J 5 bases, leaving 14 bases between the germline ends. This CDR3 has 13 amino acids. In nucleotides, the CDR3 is TGCAGCGTTGCCCCTCGGGCGGAGTATGGCTACACCTTC. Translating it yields CSVAPRAEYGYTF.

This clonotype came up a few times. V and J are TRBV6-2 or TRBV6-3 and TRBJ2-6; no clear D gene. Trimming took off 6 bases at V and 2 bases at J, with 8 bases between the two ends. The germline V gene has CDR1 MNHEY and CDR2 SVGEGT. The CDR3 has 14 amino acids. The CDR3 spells CASSRTPGANVLTF. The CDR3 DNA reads TGTGCCAGCAGCAGGACGCCTGGGGCCAACGTCCTGACTTTC.

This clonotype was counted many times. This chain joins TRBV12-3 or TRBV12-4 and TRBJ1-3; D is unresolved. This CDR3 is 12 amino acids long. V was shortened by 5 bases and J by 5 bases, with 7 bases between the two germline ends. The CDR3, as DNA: TGTGCCAGCAGTAAAGATAGAAACACCATATATTTT. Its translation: CASSKDRNTIYF.

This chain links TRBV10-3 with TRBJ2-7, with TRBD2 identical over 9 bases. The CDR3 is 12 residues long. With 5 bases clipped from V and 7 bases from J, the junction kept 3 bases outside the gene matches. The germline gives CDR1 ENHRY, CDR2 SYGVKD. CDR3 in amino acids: CAISPSGEEQYV. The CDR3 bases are TGTGCCATCAGTCCTAGCGGGGAAGAGCAGTACGTC.

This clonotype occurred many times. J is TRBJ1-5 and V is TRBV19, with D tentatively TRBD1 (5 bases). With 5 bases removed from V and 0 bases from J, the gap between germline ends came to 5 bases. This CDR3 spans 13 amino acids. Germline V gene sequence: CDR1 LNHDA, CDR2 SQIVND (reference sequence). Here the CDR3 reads CASSDSSNQPQHF. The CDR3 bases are TGTGCCAGTAGTGACAGTAGCAATCAGCCCCAGCATTTT.

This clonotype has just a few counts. The CDR3 region is CASSPAGQGVYEQYV. Written as DNA, the CDR3 is TGTGCCAGCAGCCCCGCAGGCCAGGGCGTTTACGAGCAGTACGTC. The V and J genes are TRBV13 and TRBJ2-7, with D maybe TRBD1 (5 bases). With 5 bases removed from V and 4 bases from J, the gap between germline ends came to 18 bases. Germline V lookup: CDR1 PRHDT, CDR2 FYEKMQ (reference sequence). This CDR3 comprises 15 residues.

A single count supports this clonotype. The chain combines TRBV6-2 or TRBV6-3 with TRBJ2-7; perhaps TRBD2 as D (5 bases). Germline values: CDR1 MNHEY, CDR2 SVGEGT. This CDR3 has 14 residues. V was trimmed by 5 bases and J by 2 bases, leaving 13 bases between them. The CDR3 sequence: CASSPPDGTYEQYV. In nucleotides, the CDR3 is TGTGCCAGCAGTCCCCCGGACGGGACCTACGAGCAGTACGTC.

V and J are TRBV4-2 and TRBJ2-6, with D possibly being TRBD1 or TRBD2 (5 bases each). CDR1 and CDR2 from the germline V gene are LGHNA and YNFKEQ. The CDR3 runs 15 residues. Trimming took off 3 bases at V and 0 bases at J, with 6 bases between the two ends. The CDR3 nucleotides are TGTGCCAGCAGCCAGGGGGACTCTGGGGCCAACGTCCTGACTTTC. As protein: CASSQGDSGANVLTF.

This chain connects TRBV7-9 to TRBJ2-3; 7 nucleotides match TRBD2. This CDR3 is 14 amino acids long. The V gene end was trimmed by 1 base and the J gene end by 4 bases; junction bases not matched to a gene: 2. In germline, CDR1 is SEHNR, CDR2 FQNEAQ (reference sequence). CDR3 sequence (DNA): TGTGCCAGCAGCTTAGATCGGGAGGCAGATACGCAGTATTTT. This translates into CASSLDREADTQYF.

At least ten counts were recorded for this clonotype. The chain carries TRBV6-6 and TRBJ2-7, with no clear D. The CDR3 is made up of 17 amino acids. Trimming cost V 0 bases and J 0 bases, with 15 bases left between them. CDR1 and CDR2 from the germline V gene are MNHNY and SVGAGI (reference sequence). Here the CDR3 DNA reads TGTGCCAGCAGTTACTCGTCTAGGACGGCGGACTCCTACGAGCAGTACTTC. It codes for CASSYSSRTADSYEQYF.

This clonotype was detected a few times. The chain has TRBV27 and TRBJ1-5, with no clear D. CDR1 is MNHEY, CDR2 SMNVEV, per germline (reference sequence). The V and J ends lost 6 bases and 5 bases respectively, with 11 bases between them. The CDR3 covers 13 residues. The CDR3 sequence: CASSLDRDQPQHF. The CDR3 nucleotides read TGTGCCAGCAGCTTAGACCGAGATCAGCCCCAGCATTTT.

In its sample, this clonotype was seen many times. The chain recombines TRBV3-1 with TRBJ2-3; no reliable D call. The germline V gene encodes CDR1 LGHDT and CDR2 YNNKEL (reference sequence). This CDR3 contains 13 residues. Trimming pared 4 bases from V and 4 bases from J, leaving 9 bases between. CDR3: CASSPIQADTQYF. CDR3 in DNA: TGTGCCAGCAGCCCCATTCAGGCAGATACGCAGTATTTT.

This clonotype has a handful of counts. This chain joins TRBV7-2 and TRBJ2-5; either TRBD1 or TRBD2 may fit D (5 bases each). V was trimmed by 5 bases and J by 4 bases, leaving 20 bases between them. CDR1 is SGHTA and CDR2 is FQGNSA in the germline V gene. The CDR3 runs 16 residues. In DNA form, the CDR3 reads TGTGCCAGCAGCCGGGACGCACGGGTACCTCCAGAGACCCAGTACTTC. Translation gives CASSRDARVPPETQYF.

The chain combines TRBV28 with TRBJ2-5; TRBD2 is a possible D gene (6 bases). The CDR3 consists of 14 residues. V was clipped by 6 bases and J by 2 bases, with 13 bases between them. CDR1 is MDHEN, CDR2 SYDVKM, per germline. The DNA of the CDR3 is TGTGCCAGCAGGGACGGGGGACCGCAAGAGACCCAGTACTTC. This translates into CASRDGGPQETQYF. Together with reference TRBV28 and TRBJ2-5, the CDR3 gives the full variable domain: DVKVTQSSRYLVKRTGEKVFLECVQDMDHENMFWYRQDPGLGLRLIYFSYDVKMKEKGDIPEGYSVSREKKERFSLILESASTNQTSMYLCASRDGGPQETQYFGPGTRLLVL.

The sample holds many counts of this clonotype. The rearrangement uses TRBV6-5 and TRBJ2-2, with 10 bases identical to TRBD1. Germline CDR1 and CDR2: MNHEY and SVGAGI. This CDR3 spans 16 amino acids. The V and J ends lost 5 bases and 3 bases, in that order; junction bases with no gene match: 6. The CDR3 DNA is TGTGCCAGCAGTCACGGGACAGGGGTGGACACCGGGGAGCTGTTTTTT. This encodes CASSHGTGVDTGELFF.

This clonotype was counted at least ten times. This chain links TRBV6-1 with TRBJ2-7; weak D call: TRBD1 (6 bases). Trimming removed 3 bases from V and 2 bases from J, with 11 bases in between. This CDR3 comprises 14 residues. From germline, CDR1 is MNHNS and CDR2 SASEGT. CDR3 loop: CASSDFRGAYEQYV. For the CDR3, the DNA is TGTGCCAGCAGTGATTTCAGGGGTGCCTACGAGCAGTACGTC.

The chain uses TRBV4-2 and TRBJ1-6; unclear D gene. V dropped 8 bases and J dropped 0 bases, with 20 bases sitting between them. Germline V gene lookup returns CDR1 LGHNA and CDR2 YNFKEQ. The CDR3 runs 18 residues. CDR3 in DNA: TGTGCCAGCCCCCTAGGAGAGGGAACGAGCTCCTATAATTCACCCCTCCACTTT. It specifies CASPLGEGTSSYNSPLHF.

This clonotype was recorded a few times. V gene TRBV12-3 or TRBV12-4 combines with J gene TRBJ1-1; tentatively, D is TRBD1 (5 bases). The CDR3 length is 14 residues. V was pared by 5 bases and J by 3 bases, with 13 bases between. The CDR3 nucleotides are TGTGCCAGCAGTCAATCCCCAGGGTACACTGAAGCTTTCTTT. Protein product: CASSQSPGYTEAFF.